The clone carrying this T cell receptor beta chain was recorded many times. The CDR3 extends over 14 amino acids. Germline V lookup: CDR1 SGDLS, CDR2 YYNGEE. Trimming stripped 6 bases from V and 0 bases from J, with 12 bases between. To make TCR beta libraries, researchers used iRepertoire HTBI primers and Arm-PCR of CDR3 regions. TCRdb analysed the multiplex PCR reads with MiXCR anew, one entry per CDR3 protein. The sample holds approximately 230,000 distinct CDR3 sequences; 18% are singletons and the top ten take approximately 24%. The entry originates in a study of regulatory T cells in long-lasting Graves disease. Time point indicated: newly diagnosed GD, antithyroid drugs for less than 3 months. PBMC-derived RNA was used for the TCR library.

The source is a female donor with Graves disease. Sequencing used peripheral blood mononuclear cells (PBMCs), obtained at new diagnosis, from a patient treated with antithyroid drugs. The chain uses TRBV9 and TRBJ1-2, with D perhaps TRBD1 (6 bases). Here the CDR3 DNA reads TGTGCCAGCAAGGGGGGGCTGGCTAACTATGGCTACACCTTC. It translates to CASKGGLANYGYTF.